This TCR beta chain stems from a study of blood T cell repertoires in COVID-19. About the study: Samples came from the United States, Italy and Spain, spanning acute and convalescent COVID-19. Nucleic acid was either cDNA or gDNA, and it came from T cells, B-cell-depleted T cells, or PBMCs.

The V gene's germline CDR1 is SNHLY and CDR2 FYNNEI. The V gene end was trimmed by 9 bases and the J gene end by 1 base; junction bases not matched to a gene: 11. This CDR3 is 17 amino acids long. Under the authors' procedure: Amplification of reference gene primers was used by the study to estimate nucleated cell counts. Clones were read by immunoSEQ multiplex PCR, and TCRdb kept only the in-frame ones, dropping some. V and J calls and clone size come straight from that table; D and trimming were deduced from the DNA. This table holds about 140,000 clones, just over 85% found once. The sample consisted of peripheral blood. The receptor's source is a woman aged 55-69 years with acute or convalescent COVID-19. The chain recombines TRBV2 with TRBJ2-1; TRBD2 matches at 11 bases. Here the CDR3 DNA reads TGTGCCAGGACGGGTAGCGGGGGGGCCGTATCCTACAATGAGCAGTTCTTC. Protein sequence: CARTGSGGAVSYNEQFF.